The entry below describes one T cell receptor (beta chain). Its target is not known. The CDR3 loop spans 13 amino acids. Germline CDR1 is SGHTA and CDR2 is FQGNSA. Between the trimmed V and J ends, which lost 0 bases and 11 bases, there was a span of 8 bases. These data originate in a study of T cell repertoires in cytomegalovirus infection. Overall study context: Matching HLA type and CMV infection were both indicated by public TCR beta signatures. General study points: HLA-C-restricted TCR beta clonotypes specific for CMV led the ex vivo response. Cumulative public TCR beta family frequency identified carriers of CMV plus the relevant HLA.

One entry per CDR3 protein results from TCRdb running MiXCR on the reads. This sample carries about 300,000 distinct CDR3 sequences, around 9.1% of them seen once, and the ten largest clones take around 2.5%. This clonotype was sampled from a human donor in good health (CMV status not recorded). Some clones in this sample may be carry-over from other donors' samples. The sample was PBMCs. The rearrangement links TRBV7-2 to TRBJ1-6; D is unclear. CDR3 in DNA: TGTGCCAGCAGCTTAGCCCCCCCCGCACCCCTCCACTTT. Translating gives CASSLAPPAPLHF. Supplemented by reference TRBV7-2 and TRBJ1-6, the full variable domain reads GAGVSQSPSNKVTEKGKDVELRCDPISGHTALYWYRQSLGQGLEFLIYFQGNSAPDKSGLPSDRFSAERTGGSVSTLTIQRTQQEDSAVYLCASSLAPPAPLHFGNGTRLTVT.